The 26 T cell receptor beta chains reported below all come from one sample, sequenced in a study of blood T cell repertoires in COVID-19. Sequencing was performed with immunoSEQ multiplex PCR; in TCRdb, only in-frame clones are kept and a portion is missing. The sample has a few hundred thousand clones, 80% to 90% seen once. Material: PBMCs or T cells enriched from blood (not recorded which). Receptors originate from a young man who had recovered from COVID-19.

The chain recombines TRBV11-3 with TRBJ1-5; D uncertain. Trimming stripped 4 bases from V and 0 bases from J, with 10 bases between. Germline CDR1 is SGHNT and CDR2 is YENEEA. The CDR3 extends over 15 amino acids. CDR3 DNA: TGTGCCAGCAGCTCGAATCCAGATAGCAATCAGCCCCAGCATTTT. Residues: CASSSNPDSNQPQHF.

The J gene is TRBJ1-2, the V gene TRBV15; maybe TRBD1 (5 bases). The CDR3 is 15 amino acids. V gave up 2 bases and J gave up 4 bases, with 14 bases separating them. CDR1 is LNHNV, CDR2 YYDKDF, per germline (reference sequence). Written as DNA, the CDR3 is TGTGCCACCAGCAGACGGCGGGACGATGTCTATGGCTACACCTTC. Translation: CATSRRRDDVYGYTF.

The chain employs TRBV7-9 and TRBJ1-1; D uncertain. V lost 1 base to trimming and J lost 4 bases, with 10 bases between them. This CDR3 is 14 amino acids long. The germline gives CDR1 SEHNR, CDR2 FQNEAQ (reference sequence). CDR3: CASSLVTPGTEAFF. CDR3 bases: TGTGCCAGCAGCTTAGTAACTCCGGGCACTGAAGCTTTCTTT.

This clone was observed a single time. V is TRBV9 and J is TRBJ2-3; 12 bases are shared with TRBD2. The trim removed 3 bases at V and 3 bases at J, leaving 5 bases unmatched. Germline-derived CDR1 and CDR2 are SGDLS and YYNGEE. This CDR3 comprises 16 residues. Here the CDR3 DNA reads TGTGCCAGCAGCGCTAGCGGGGGGGCGTCGACAGATACGCAGTATTTT. Translation: CASSASGGASTDTQYF.

The chain joins TRBV6-6 to TRBJ2-7, with D unclear. The germline gives CDR1 MNHNY, CDR2 SVGAGI (reference sequence). The CDR3 sequence is 13 residues long. The germline V and J ends were trimmed by 7 bases and 2 bases, with 12 bases remaining between them. The CDR3 DNA reads as TGTGCCAGCACCGCGGATAGAACCTACGAGCAGTACTTC. Protein product: CASTADRTYEQYF.

In this sample, this clone turned up once. V gene TRBV21-1 combines with J gene TRBJ2-3; TRBD1, as called in the table, went unchecked against the DNA. TRBV21-1 has pseudogene status. This CDR3 has 14 amino acids. The CDR3 nucleotides read TGTGCCAGCAGCAGACCTAAGGGGAAGGATACGCAGTATTTT. Protein: CASSRPKGKDTQYF.

V usage is TRBV27 and J usage is TRBJ2-1; 9 bases fit TRBD2. V lost 3 bases and J lost 13; bases outside the gene matches: 4. Germline-derived CDR1 and CDR2 are MNHEY and SMNVEV (reference sequence). The CDR3 spans 12 residues. The CDR3 bases are TGTGCCAGCAGTTTGACTAGCGGTACTCAGTTCTTC. This translates into CASSLTSGTQFF.

As to this clone: Other DNA sequences from this sample encode an identical CDR3 as well. The chain uses TRBV5-1 and TRBJ1-6; TRBD1 is a possible D gene (6 bases). Trimming took 0 bases from V and 1 from J, leaving 8 bases between them. Germline assignment: CDR1 SGHRS and CDR2 YFSETQ. There are 16 residues in the CDR3. CDR3 protein: CASSLDRASYNSPLHF. CDR3 DNA: TGCGCCAGCAGCTTGGACAGGGCGTCCTATAATTCACCCCTCCACTTT.

This clone was seen just once. This chain links TRBV2 with TRBJ1-2; no definite D call. The V and J ends lost 4 bases and 5 bases respectively, with 11 bases between them. Looked up from germline, CDR1 is SNHLY and CDR2 is FYNNEI. The CDR3 extends over 13 amino acids. This CDR3 is CASSGNRLYGYTF. In nucleotides, the CDR3 is TGTGCCAGCAGTGGTAACCGACTATATGGCTACACCTTC.

This chain links TRBV19 with TRBJ1-5, with D tentatively TRBD1 (6 bases). Germline values: CDR1 LNHDA, CDR2 SQIVND (reference sequence). Trimming left V 7 bases short and J 1 base short, with 14 bases between. The CDR3 is 15 residues long. The chain's CDR3 is CASKAGEGSNQPQHF. The DNA for the CDR3 is TGTGCCAGTAAGGCAGGGGAGGGGAGCAATCAGCCCCAGCATTTT.

V usage is TRBV10-3 and J usage is TRBJ2-5, with 8 bases that match TRBD2. The length of the CDR3 is 17 residues. The germline gives CDR1 ENHRY, CDR2 SYGVKD. V dropped 10 bases and J dropped 0; count of bases not matched to a gene: 16. The CDR3 nucleotides are TGTGCCACGTCGGGAATATTAGCGGGGACTCACCAAGAGACCCAGTACTTC. This translates into CATSGILAGTHQETQYF.

The J gene is TRBJ1-2, the V gene TRBV7-9; D may be TRBD1 (6 bases). V lost 2 bases and J lost 0, with 16 bases in between. Germline values: CDR1 SEHNR, CDR2 FQNEAQ (reference sequence). The CDR3 totals 17 residues. CDR3 sequence: CASSLLQRGGTNYGYTF. DNA of the CDR3: TGTGCCAGCAGCTTACTACAAAGGGGGGGAACTAACTATGGCTACACCTTC.

The chain combines TRBV13 with TRBJ2-1, with 9 nucleotides matching TRBD2. The germline gives CDR1 PRHDT, CDR2 FYEKMQ (reference sequence). Losses at the gene ends were 4 bases for V and 8 bases for J; bases not matched to a gene: 6. This CDR3 spans 14 amino acids. The CDR3, as DNA: TGTGCCAGCAGCTCACAGACTAGCGGCGATGAGCAGTTCTTC. It translates to CASSSQTSGDEQFF.

This clone was recorded a few times. The rearrangement links TRBV5-4 to TRBJ1-5, with 9 bases fitting TRBD1. CDR1 is SGHNT and CDR2 is YYREEE in the germline V gene (reference sequence). With V trimmed by 5 bases and J by 6 bases, 6 bases remained unmatched. The CDR3 is 14 amino acids. In nucleotides, the CDR3 is TGTGCCAGCAGTACCGGACAGGGGAGTCAGCCCCAGCATTTT. Protein sequence: CASSTGQGSQPQHF. The full variable domain, completed using reference TRBV5-4 and TRBJ1-5, is ETGVTQSPTHLIKTRGQQVTLRCSSQSGHNTVSWYQQALGQGPQFIFQYYREEENGRGNFPPRFSGLQFPNYSSELNVNALELDDSALYLCASSTGQGSQPQHFGDGTRLSIL.

The gene calls are TRBV19 and TRBJ1-2; weak D call: TRBD1 (6 bases). With 4 bases removed from V and 8 bases from J, the gap between germline ends came to 20 bases. Germline assignment: CDR1 LNHDA and CDR2 SQIVND (reference sequence). The CDR3 is 15 residues long. The CDR3 protein is CASSTLRTARTGYTF. The DNA for the CDR3 is TGTGCCAGTAGTACTTTACGGACAGCCCGGACGGGCTACACCTTC.

This clone was counted at least ten times. The chain couples TRBV7-8 to TRBJ1-2; tentatively, D is TRBD1 (5 bases). CDR1 SGHVS and CDR2 FQNEAQ come from the germline V gene. V lost 4 bases and J lost 2, with 11 bases in between. CDR3 length: 14 residues. As DNA, the CDR3 is TGTGCCAGCAGCTCTGGGGGGGGAAACTATGGCTACACCTTC. As protein: CASSSGGGNYGYTF.

This CDR3 reads CASSPGGGGYSYEQYF. CDR3 DNA sequence: TGTGCCAGCAGCCCTGGGGGCGGGGGCTACTCCTACGAGCAGTACTTC. The chain recombines TRBV9 with TRBJ2-7; TRBD2 might be the D (7 bases). The CDR3 has 16 residues. Deletions cut 4 bases from V and 0 bases from J, with 17 bases between. CDR1 SGDLS and CDR2 YYNGEE come from the germline V gene.

The V and J genes are TRBV9 and TRBJ2-3; the D is unclear. The germline gives CDR1 SGDLS, CDR2 YYNGEE. V lost 1 base to trimming and J lost 5 bases, with 8 bases between them. CDR3 length: 13 amino acids. The CDR3 DNA reads as TGTGCCAGCAGCGTATCTGTCAGAGATACGCAGTATTTT. Amino acid sequence: CASSVSVRDTQYF.

This clone was seen a few times. V usage is TRBV5-5 and J usage is TRBJ1-1; D is possibly TRBD1 (5 bases). This CDR3 contains 14 residues. Per the germline V gene, CDR1 is SGHKS and CDR2 is YYEKEE (reference sequence). The V end lost 6 bases, the J end lost 3 bases, and 15 bases lay between the germline ends. The DNA for the CDR3 is TGTGCCAGCATCGTCGAAGGGGCGGACACTGAAGCTTTCTTT. As protein: CASIVEGADTEAFF.

This chain joins TRBV19 and TRBJ2-7, with D perhaps matching TRBD1 (5 bases). V gave up 4 bases and J gave up 2 bases, with 12 bases separating them. The CDR3 has 14 amino acids. The germline gives CDR1 LNHDA, CDR2 SQIVND (reference sequence). The CDR3 sequence: CASSTDNRPYEQYF. CDR3 sequence (DNA): TGTGCCAGTAGTACGGACAACCGACCCTACGAGCAGTACTTC.

The V call is TRBV28, the J call TRBJ2-5; 7 bases align to TRBD1. V was pared by 5 bases and J by 5 bases, with 11 bases of the junction left unmatched. Looked up from germline, CDR1 is MDHEN and CDR2 is SYDVKM. The CDR3 contains 15 residues. CDR3 protein: CASSTLKGGAETQYF. CDR3 sequence (DNA): TGTGCCAGCAGTACCTTAAAAGGGGGCGCCGAGACCCAGTACTTC.

In this sample, this clone turned up a few times. J is TRBJ2-1 and V is TRBV27; possible D gene TRBD2, 5 bases. V was cut by 3 bases and J by 0 bases, with 12 bases left in between. In germline, CDR1 is MNHEY, CDR2 SMNVEV (reference sequence). CDR3 size: 16 residues. CDR3 sequence reads: CASSLRARSSYNEQFF. CDR3 nucleotides: TGTGCCAGCAGTTTGCGGGCCCGGAGCTCCTACAATGAGCAGTTCTTC.

The rearrangement links TRBV6-5 to TRBJ2-7, with 9 bases that match TRBD1. There are 14 residues in the CDR3. V was pared by 6 bases and J by 1 base, with 4 bases of the junction left unmatched. Germline V lookup: CDR1 MNHEY, CDR2 SVGAGI. CDR3 residues: CASRQGAGSYEQYF. The CDR3 DNA sequence: TGTGCCAGCAGACAGGGGGCGGGTTCCTACGAGCAGTACTTC.

The chain recombines TRBV9 with TRBJ1-1, with D hard to call. Trimming removed 4 bases from V and 1 base from J, with 8 bases in between. The CDR3 sequence is 13 residues long. CDR1 and CDR2 (germline): SGDLS, YYNGEE. The CDR3 here is CASSKQQNTEAFF. For the CDR3, the DNA is TGTGCCAGCAGCAAACAGCAGAACACTGAAGCTTTCTTT.

The V gene is TRBV27, the J gene TRBJ1-3; possibly TRBD1 for D (6 bases). The CDR3 runs to 15 residues. Germline V lookup: CDR1 MNHEY, CDR2 SMNVEV (reference sequence). V was pared by 6 bases and J by 1 base, with 13 bases between. The CDR3 coding sequence is TGTGCCAGCAGGGATACAGGGCTGTCTGGAAACACCATATATTTT. Its protein product is CASRDTGLSGNTIYF.

This chain links TRBV3-1 (or the pseudogene TRBV3-2) with TRBJ1-3; D is possibly TRBD1 (5 bases). CDR1 and CDR2 from the germline V gene are LGHDT and YNNKEL (reference sequence). The CDR3 spans 16 residues. The V and J ends lost 4 bases and 5 bases respectively, with 18 bases between them. CDR3 in DNA: TGTGCCAGCAGCCCCCAGGGTTCTGGTCTCCGAAACACCATATATTTT. It codes for CASSPQGSGLRNTIYF.